Detailed here is one T cell receptor (beta chain). These data belong to a study of shared clonotypes between healthy human individuals. Produced via immunoSEQ multiplex PCR; TCRdb's table is partial and in-frame only. The table includes 2 million to 2.5 million clones, approximately 96% detected once. Trimming cost V 3 bases and J 3 bases, with 15 bases left between them. This CDR3 has 15 amino acids. CDR1 is SGHRS, CDR2 YFSETQ, per germline. Sequencing was carried out using naive CD4+ T cells sorted from blood. Subset here: CD45RA+ positively selected. The chain combines TRBV5-1 with TRBJ1-1; D gene unclear. This receptor was identified in a man younger than 35 in good health. The CDR3 nucleotides are TGCGCCAGCAGCTATGAAACAGATGGGTACACTGAAGCTTTCTTT. The encoded protein is CASSYETDGYTEAFF.